This record covers a single T cell receptor (beta chain). The CDR3 has 12 residues. The germline gives CDR1 SEHNR, CDR2 FQNEAQ (reference sequence). The V gene lost 5 bases and the J gene lost 5 bases, with 10 bases spanning the gap. PCR amplification relied on 60 Vbeta primers (plus 13 Jbeta primers). Method: immunoSEQ multiplex PCR; TCRdb's copy keeps in-frame clones and lacks some. The repertoire table contains about 130,000 clones. This entry is derived from a study of cytomegalovirus exposure and HLA in healthy donors. This rearrangement joins TRBV7-9 to TRBJ2-7; perhaps TRBD1 as D (6 bases). The TCR was taken from a man aged 18-30 years in good health and CMV-seronegative. Material: PBMCs. The CDR3 reads CASSPTGNEQYF. CDR3 DNA sequence: TGTGCCAGCAGCCCAACAGGGAACGAGCAGTACTTC.